The source of this T cell receptor beta chain is a study of blood T cell repertoires in COVID-19. Study context: Acute and convalescent COVID-19 samples came from the United States, Italy and Spain.

Original methodology: How many nucleated cells were present was estimated from reference gene primer amplification. TCRdb's copy holds only in-frame clones and misses some; the assay was immunoSEQ multiplex PCR. V, J and clone size are those of that table, while D and trimming were read from the DNA. Among 200,000 to 300,000 clones listed, approximately 80% were seen once. In its sample, this clone was seen a few times. Trimming cost V 6 bases and J 1 base, with 18 bases left between them. CDR3 size: 16 residues. The sequenced sample consisted of peripheral blood. The genes are TRBV6-7 and TRBJ2-5, with D possibly being TRBD1 (6 bases). TRBV6-7 is filed as an ORF, its function uncertain. The sequence derives from a human donor in a cohort sampled during active COVID-19. CDR3 in amino acids: CASSKPLTGLQETQYF. In DNA, the CDR3 is TGTGCCAGCAGCAAACCCTTGACAGGTCTCCAAGAGACCCAGTACTTC.